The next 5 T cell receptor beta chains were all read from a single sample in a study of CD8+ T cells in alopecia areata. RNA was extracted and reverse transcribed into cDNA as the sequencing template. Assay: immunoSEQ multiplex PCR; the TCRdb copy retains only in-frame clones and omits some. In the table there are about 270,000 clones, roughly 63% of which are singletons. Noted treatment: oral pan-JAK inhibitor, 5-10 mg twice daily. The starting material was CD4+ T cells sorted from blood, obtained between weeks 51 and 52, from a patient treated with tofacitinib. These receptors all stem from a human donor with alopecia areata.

The chain's CDR3 is CASSGPTYEQYF. CDR3 DNA sequence: TGTGCCAGCAGTGGCCCTACCTACGAGCAGTACTTC. This chain uses TRBV6-1 with TRBJ2-7, with D uncertain. The CDR3 loop spans 12 amino acids. Trimming pared 4 bases from V and 2 bases from J, leaving 6 bases between. Germline V gene data show CDR1 as MNHNS and CDR2 as SASEGT.

The CDR3 DNA reads as TGCGCCAGCAGCGACCGGGAAAGGGCCAAAAACATTCAGTACTTC. Residues: CASSDRERAKNIQYF. The chain uses TRBV4-1 and TRBJ2-4, with a possible D match to TRBD2 (5 bases). This CDR3 comprises 15 residues. The V and J ends lost 5 bases and 1 base respectively, with 12 bases between them. Germline V lookup: CDR1 MGHRA, CDR2 YSYEKL.

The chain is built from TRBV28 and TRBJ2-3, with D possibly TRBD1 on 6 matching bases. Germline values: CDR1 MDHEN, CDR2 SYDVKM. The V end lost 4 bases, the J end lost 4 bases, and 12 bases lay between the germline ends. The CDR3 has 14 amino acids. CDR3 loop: CASSSTQGPDTQYF. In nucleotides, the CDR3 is TGTGCCAGCAGTTCTACCCAGGGGCCAGATACGCAGTATTTT.

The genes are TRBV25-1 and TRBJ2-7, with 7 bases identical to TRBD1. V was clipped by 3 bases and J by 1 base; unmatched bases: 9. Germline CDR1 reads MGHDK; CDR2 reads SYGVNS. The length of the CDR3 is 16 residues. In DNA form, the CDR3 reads TGTGCCAGCAGTGACCCCGCCAGGGACAGATCCTACGAGCAGTACTTC. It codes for CASSDPARDRSYEQYF.

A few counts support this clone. DNA for the CDR3: TGTGCCATCAGTGAGATAACTAGCGGGCACTACGAGCAGTACTTC. It encodes CAISEITSGHYEQYF. The rearrangement joins TRBV10-3 to TRBJ2-7; 9 bases fit TRBD2. This CDR3 comprises 15 residues. V trimming: 2 bases; J trimming: 3 bases; junction bases outside the gene matches: 5. CDR1 is ENHRY and CDR2 is SYGVKD in the germline V gene.